This T cell receptor (beta chain) is from a study of beta chain features in type 1 diabetes (dated by TCRdb to the late 2010s). Context from the whole study: Patients and healthy donors did not differ in mean age, gender distribution, total cell number or subset yield. Across all samples, around 100 million sorted cells were examined, and cell number per subset correlated strongly with RNA yield. In the study, TCRB repertoires of sorted circulating CD4+ T cell subsets from recently diagnosed type 1 diabetes patients were compared with those of matched healthy donors. Naive and central memory subsets were obtained from all 30 or so donors, but regulatory and stem cell-like memory subsets were isolated from only 8 patients and 8 healthy donors. The paper as a whole reports these results and caveats: In all four CD4+ subsets, TCRB CDR3 length was moderately but significantly shorter in type 1 diabetes patients. Sequencing cDNA rather than genomic DNA could over-represent highly expressing activated cells, although activation and CD3 levels did not differ between groups. Naive, central memory and regulatory TCRB repertoires appeared to be more similar among patients than among healthy donors. HLA sub-analyses involved small numbers of individuals, so any influence of HLA type on TCRB rearrangement remained unresolved. PCR may preferentially amplify shorter templates, but because patient and control samples were amplified and corrected together, any resulting skew would affect both groups equally. At VDJ recombination sites, type 1 diabetes patients had fewer insertions and more deleted nucleotides, which implies abnormalities in thymic rearrangement.

V and J are truncated by 4 bases and 8 bases respectively, leaving an intervening sequence of 9 bases. The CDR3 runs 12 amino acids, cysteine and phenylalanine included. The kept DNA is CDR3 alone, 36 bases in frame from the first base. The germline V gene sets CDR1 to KGHSH and CDR2 to LQKENI. The High Capacity cDNA Reverse Transcription Kit was used to reverse transcribe all of the isolated RNA, meaning that expressed TCRB transcripts were what got sequenced. Deep immunoSEQ sequencing was performed on naive, central memory and regulatory T cell samples, with an average of roughly 3.5 million total reads per sample. Sorted cells were lysed in RLT buffer and RNA was extracted with DNase-treated RNeasy Micro or Mini kits, depending on cell number. To prevent cross-contamination, every cell subset was processed on its own, while patient and healthy donor samples were processed together. TCRB sequences were amplified from cDNA with the immunoSEQ multiplex PCR, producing 87-bp fragments spanning the CDR3 region. Sequencing of the amplicons was performed on the Illumina HiSeq platform. In the source study's methods: PCR bias was computationally corrected using synthetic template baselines, reads within Hamming distance 2 were collapsed, and singletons that could not be merged were discarded. By aligning reads against IMGT, V, D and J genes, CDR3 length, and insertions or deletions at six rearrangement sites were assigned. Clonotype counts were normalized to sorted cell number within each subset before computing true diversity and Gini coefficients with the tcR R package. The overlap coefficient, calculated on TCRB nucleotide sequences, was used to measure repertoire sharing. TCRdb obtained this table from immuneACCESS and retained in-frame rearrangements with V and J assigned. These tables miss some clones; where compared with another copy, unresolved V genes account for less than half of the shortfall, and the remainder is unexplained. Clonal size and the V and J genes are those of that table, whereas D and trimming came from the DNA. The sample yields roughly 140,000 clones; about 9.3% were counted once. The ten largest make up 0.45% to 0.6% of the sample.

This clone was counted only a few times. The antigen it recognizes is unknown. No base quality values were provided; no much bigger clone lies one nucleotide off. A single peripheral blood draw of 90 to 150 mL on average was collected from each donor into heparinised tubes. A BD FACSAria II and a panel including CD45RO, CCR7, CD25, CD127, CD95 and CD27 were used to sort naive, central memory, regulatory and stem cell-like memory CD4+ T cells. Purity was above 98% for every sorted population. PBMCs were isolated right away by Lymphoprep density gradient centrifugation and were stained directly, without culture. To minimize batch effects, samples were stained and sorted in pairs, one healthy donor with one patient per experiment.

The TCR originated in a man aged 25 to 45 with type 1 diabetes. The source material was central memory CD4+ T cells from blood. The chain is assembled from TRBV18 and TRBJ1-5; TRBD1 is possibly the D segment (6 matching bases). The base sequence is TGTGCCAGCTCACTCAGGGGCGAGCCCCAGCATTTT. Its translation reads: CASSLRGEPQHF.